These T cell receptor beta chains were read from a single sample in a study of shared clonotypes between healthy human individuals. Here immunoSEQ multiplex PCR was the method, and the copy in TCRdb shows in-frame clones only, minus some. The sample lists roughly 640,000 clones, around 72% occurring once. Sample: memory CD4+ T cells sorted from blood. Receptor source: a young woman in good health. CDR3s include the opening cysteine and the closing phenylalanine or tryptophan. A D gene is named only where the DNA matches it firmly. Where a row states a size, it is once, few, many or the class of an expanded clone; other rows omit it.

clone_size	d_call	v_call	j_call	cdr3_nt	cdr3_aa
.	TRBD2	TRBV7-8	TRBJ2-3	TGTGCCAGCAGCTTAGCGGGAGGGGACACAGATACGCAGTATTTT	CASSLAGGDTDTQYF
.	.	TRBV6-4	TRBJ1-1	TGTGCCAGCAGTGCTACACCGGGACTGAACACTGAAGCTTTCTTT	CASSATPGLNTEAFF
.	.	TRBV25-1	TRBJ1-3	TGTGCCAGCTCAGATGGAAACACCATATATTTT	CASSDGNTIYF
.	.	TRBV5-1	TRBJ1-1	TGCGCCAGCAGCTTTTCTCCTTTGGGCACTTCAAGGTCTGAAGCTTTCTTT	CASSFSPLGTSRSEAFF
.	.	TRBV7-8	TRBJ1-2	TGTGCCAGCAGCCCAAGAGGGCTGGCTAACTATGGCTACACCTTC	CASSPRGLANYGYTF
.	.	TRBV6-6	TRBJ1-1	TGTGCCAGCAGAGCCGGGGGCACTGAAGCTTTCTTT	CASRAGGTEAFF
few	.	TRBV28	TRBJ1-4	TGTGCCAGCAATGGGGTTCGAGAAAAACTGTTTTTT	CASNGVREKLFF
.	.	TRBV7-9	TRBJ2-2	TGTGCCAGCAGCTGGCAGGGTTACACCGGGGAGCTGTTTTTT	CASSWQGYTGELFF
.	.	TRBV30	TRBJ1-4	TGTGCCTGCAATACCGACTGGCAGGAAAAACTGTTTTTT	CACNTDWQEKLFF
.	.	TRBV19	TRBJ1-1	TGTGCCAGTAGTAGCAGGGACACTGAAGCTTTCTTT	CASSSRDTEAFF
.	.	TRBV6-1	TRBJ2-7	TGTGCCAGCAGTGAAGCTATGGGGGGTCGGCCCTACGAGCAGTACTTC	CASSEAMGGRPYEQYF
.	.	TRBV15	TRBJ1-1	TGTGCCACCAGCAGAGATCGGTTAGGGGCCGACAACACTGAAGCTTTCTTT	CATSRDRLGADNTEAFF
.	.	TRBV7-3	TRBJ2-3	TGTGCCAGCAGCTCTGGAGGCAGCCCGTCCACAGATACGCAGTATTTT	CASSSGGSPSTDTQYF
many	.	TRBV1	TRBJ2-1	TGCACCAGCAGCCAAGCGACAGGGGGCTCTTACAATGAGCAGTTCTTC	CTSSQATGGSYNEQFF
.	.	TRBV28	TRBJ2-2	TGTGCCACCCTGAATTCATTCACCGGGGAGCTGTTTTTT	CATLNSFTGELFF
many	TRBD2	TRBV28	TRBJ2-3	TGTGCCAGCAGTCCATTGGGACTAGCGGGCGGCACAGATACGCAGTATTTT	CASSPLGLAGGTDTQYF
.	.	TRBV5-1	TRBJ2-7	TGCGCCAGCAGCTTTGACCTAGGCGAGCAGTACTTC	CASSFDLGEQYF
.	.	TRBV27	TRBJ2-2	TGTGCCAGCAGTTTAAGGTCTAGGCCCGACACCGGGGAGCTGTTTTTT	CASSLRSRPDTGELFF
.	.	TRBV6-6	TRBJ2-5	TGTGCCAGCAGTTACCGTGCGGGACAAGAGACCCAGTACTTC	CASSYRAGQETQYF
.	.	TRBV27	TRBJ2-2	TGTGCCAGCAATACGAACACCGGGGAGCTGTTTTTT	CASNTNTGELFF
.	.	TRBV28	TRBJ1-5	TGTGCCAGCAGTTTCTCTGACAGCAATCAGCCCCAGCATTTT	CASSFSDSNQPQHF
.	.	TRBV4-2	TRBJ1-4	TGTGCCAGCAGCCAAGATAGGAGTAGAACTAATGAAAAACTGTTTTTT	CASSQDRSRTNEKLFF
.	TRBD2	TRBV11-2	TRBJ2-7	TGTGCCAGCAGCGTCTCCCGGACTAGCGTTAACGAGCAGTACTTC	CASSVSRTSVNEQYF
.	TRBD2	TRBV19	TRBJ2-7	TGCCCGATCGGTTCGGCCCATCACACGGCGGCGGGAGGAAACCACTCCTACGAGCAGTACTTC	CPIGSAHHTAAGGNHSYEQYF
.	TRBD2	TRBV10-1	TRBJ2-5	TGCGCCAGCAGTGCCGGACTAGCGGGAGAGCAAGAGACCCAGTACTTC	CASSAGLAGEQETQYF
.	.	TRBV10-3	TRBJ1-2	TGTGCCATCAGTGGGGTCATCCAGGAATATGGCTACACCTTC	CAISGVIQEYGYTF
.	.	TRBV10-3	TRBJ2-1	TGTGCCATCAAGGGTAGCGGCCTCGACTCCTACAATGAGCAGTTCTTC	CAIKGSGLDSYNEQFF
.	.	TRBV23-1	TRBJ1-2	TGCGCCAGCAGTCAATCGACTAGGAGGGGCTACACCTTC	CASSQSTRRGYTF
few	.	TRBV5-6	TRBJ2-3	TGTGCCAGCAGCTTGTTTGGAGCCGATACGCAGTATTTT	CASSLFGADTQYF
few	.	TRBV19	TRBJ2-5	TGTGCCAGTACGCCGTCAGGGAGGCAAGAGACCCAGTACTTC	CASTPSGRQETQYF
few	TRBD2	TRBV5-6	TRBJ2-1	TGTGCCAGCAGCTACGGCGGGAGGAATCTGAATGAGCAGTTCTTC	CASSYGGRNLNEQFF
.	.	TRBV7-3	TRBJ2-3	TGTGCCAGCAGCTTGGACGGACTCAGGACAGATACGCAGTATTTT	CASSLDGLRTDTQYF
.	.	TRBV19	TRBJ2-3	TGTGCCAGTAGTCCCCGCACAGATACGCAGTATTTT	CASSPRTDTQYF
.	TRBD1	TRBV7-9	TRBJ1-1	TGTGCCAGCAGCAGGGACAGGGTTGAAGCTTTCTTT	CASSRDRVEAFF
.	TRBD1	TRBV9	TRBJ1-4	TGTGCCAGCAGCGCAGAGGGGGCGGGGAAACTGTTTTTT	CASSAEGAGKLFF
.	TRBD2	TRBV19	TRBJ2-1	TGTGCCAGTAGTACCCTAATAGCGGGAGGGCCTGATGAGCAGTTCTTC	CASSTLIAGGPDEQFF
many	TRBD1	TRBV4-1	TRBJ1-5	TGCGCCAGCAGCCCCCCCGGGACAGTTAATCAGCCCCAGCATTTT	CASSPPGTVNQPQHF
.	.	TRBV9	TRBJ1-2	TGTGCCAGCAGCGTGTTAGAAGGGGCTACGGAAGGCTACACCTTC	CASSVLEGATEGYTF
.	TRBD2	TRBV2	TRBJ2-1	TGTGCCAGCAGTGATCTGGTTGGCCTAGCGGGTCGTGAGCAGTTCTTC	CASSDLVGLAGREQFF
.	.	TRBV7-8	TRBJ2-1	TGTGCCAGCAGCCCTGTGAGGGGACCCTCCTACAATGAGCAGTTCTTC	CASSPVRGPSYNEQFF
.	TRBD1	TRBV4-1	TRBJ2-7	TGCGCCAGCAGCCACTACGCACAGGGGGTAGCCGGTGAGGAGCAGTACTTC	CASSHYAQGVAGEEQYF
few	.	TRBV19	TRBJ2-6	TGTGCCAGTAGTGTGTCGCTTGGGGCCAACGTCCTGACTTTC	CASSVSLGANVLTF
.	.	TRBV5-4	TRBJ2-7	TGTGCCAGCAGCTCCCTAAGGGGATCTTACGGGGAGCAGTACTTC	CASSSLRGSYGEQYF
few	.	TRBV5-5	TRBJ2-5	TGTGCCAGCAGCTTGGTAACTAGCAGGGAGACCCAGTACTTC	CASSLVTSRETQYF
.	.	TRBV6-1	TRBJ2-7	TGTGCCAGCAGTAGCCGGATTATGTACGAGCAGTACTTC	CASSSRIMYEQYF
.	TRBD2	TRBV4-1	TRBJ2-7	TGCGCCAGCAGCCAAGTGCTTAGTAGCGGGGCGTCCTACGAGCAGTACTTC	CASSQVLSSGASYEQYF